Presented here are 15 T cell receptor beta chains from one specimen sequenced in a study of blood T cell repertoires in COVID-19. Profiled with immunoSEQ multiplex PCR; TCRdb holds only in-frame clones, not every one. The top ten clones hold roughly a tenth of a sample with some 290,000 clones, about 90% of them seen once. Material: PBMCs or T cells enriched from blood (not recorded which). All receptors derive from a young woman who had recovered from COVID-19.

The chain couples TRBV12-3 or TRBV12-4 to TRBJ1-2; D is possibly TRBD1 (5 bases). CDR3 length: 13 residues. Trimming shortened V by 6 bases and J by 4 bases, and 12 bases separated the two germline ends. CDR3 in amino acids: CASSTGLPYGYTF. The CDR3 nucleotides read TGTGCCAGCAGCACGGGACTGCCCTATGGCTACACCTTC.

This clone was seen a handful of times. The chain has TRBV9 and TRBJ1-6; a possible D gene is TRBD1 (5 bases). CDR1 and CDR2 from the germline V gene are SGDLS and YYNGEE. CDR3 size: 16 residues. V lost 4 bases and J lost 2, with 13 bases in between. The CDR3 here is CASSPLGGAYNSPLHF. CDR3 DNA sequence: TGTGCCAGCAGCCCTTTGGGAGGGGCCTATAATTCACCCCTCCACTTT.

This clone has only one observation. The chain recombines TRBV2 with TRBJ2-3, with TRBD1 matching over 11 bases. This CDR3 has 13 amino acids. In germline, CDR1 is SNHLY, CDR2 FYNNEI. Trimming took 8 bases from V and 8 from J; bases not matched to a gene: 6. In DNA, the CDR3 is TGTGCCAGCCGGACAGGGGGCTTGGGTACGCAGTATTTT. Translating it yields CASRTGGLGTQYF.

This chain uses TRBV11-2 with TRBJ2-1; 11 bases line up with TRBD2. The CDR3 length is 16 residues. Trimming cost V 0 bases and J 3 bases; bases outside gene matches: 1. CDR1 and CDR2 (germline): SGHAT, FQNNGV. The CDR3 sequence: CASSLETSGSYNEQFF. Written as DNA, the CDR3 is TGTGCCAGCAGCTTAGAAACTAGCGGGAGCTACAATGAGCAGTTCTTC.

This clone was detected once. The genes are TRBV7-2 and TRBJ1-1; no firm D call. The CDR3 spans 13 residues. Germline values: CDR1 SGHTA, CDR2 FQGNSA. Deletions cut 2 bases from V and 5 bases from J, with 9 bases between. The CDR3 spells CASSLRGRTEAFF. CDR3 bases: TGTGCCAGCAGCTTACGTGGCAGGACTGAAGCTTTCTTT.

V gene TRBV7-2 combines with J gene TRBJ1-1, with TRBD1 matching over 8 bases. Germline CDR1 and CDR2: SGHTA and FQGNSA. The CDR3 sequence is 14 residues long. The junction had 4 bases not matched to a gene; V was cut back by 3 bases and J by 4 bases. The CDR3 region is CASSLVTGGTEAFF. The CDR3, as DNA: TGTGCCAGCAGCTTGGTAACAGGGGGCACTGAAGCTTTCTTT.

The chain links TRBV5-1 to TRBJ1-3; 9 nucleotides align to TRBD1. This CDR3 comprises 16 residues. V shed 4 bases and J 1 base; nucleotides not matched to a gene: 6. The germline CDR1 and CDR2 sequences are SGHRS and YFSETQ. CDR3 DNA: TGCGCCAGCAGCGGATACAGGGGGCGATCTGGAAACACCATATATTTT. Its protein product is CASSGYRGRSGNTIYF.

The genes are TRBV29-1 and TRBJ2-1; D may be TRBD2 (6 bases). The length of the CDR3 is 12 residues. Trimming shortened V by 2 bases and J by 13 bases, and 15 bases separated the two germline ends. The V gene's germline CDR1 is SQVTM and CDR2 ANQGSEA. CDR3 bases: TGCAGCGTTGAAAAGGCTAGCGCTAAACAGTTCTTC. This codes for CSVEKASAKQFF.

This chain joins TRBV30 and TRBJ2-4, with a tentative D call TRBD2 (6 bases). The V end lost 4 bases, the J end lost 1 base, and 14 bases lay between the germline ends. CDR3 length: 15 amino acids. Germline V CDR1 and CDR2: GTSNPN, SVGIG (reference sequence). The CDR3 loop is CAWNSRREAKNIQYF. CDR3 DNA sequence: TGTGCCTGGAATTCTCGTCGGGAGGCCAAAAACATTCAGTACTTC.

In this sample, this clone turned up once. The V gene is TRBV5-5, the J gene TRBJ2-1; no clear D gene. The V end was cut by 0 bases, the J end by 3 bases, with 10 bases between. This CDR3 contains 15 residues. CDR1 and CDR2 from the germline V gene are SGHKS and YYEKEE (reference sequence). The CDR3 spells CASSLDSNLYNEQFF. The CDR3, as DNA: TGTGCCAGCAGCTTGGATTCTAATCTCTACAATGAGCAGTTCTTC.

CDR3 loop: CASSPRGRGKIHTEAFF. CDR3 nucleotides: TGTGCCAGCTCACCAAGGGGGCGCGGAAAGATTCACACTGAAGCTTTCTTT. J is TRBJ1-1 and V is TRBV18; 7 bases are shared with TRBD1. Per the germline V gene, CDR1 is KGHSH and CDR2 is LQKENI. V was pared by 2 bases and J by 3 bases, with 12 bases of the junction left unmatched. CDR3 length: 17 residues.

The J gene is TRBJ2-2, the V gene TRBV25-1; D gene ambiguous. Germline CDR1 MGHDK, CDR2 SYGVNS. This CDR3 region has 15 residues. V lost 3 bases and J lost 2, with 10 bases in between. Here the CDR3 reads CASSEARKNTGELFF. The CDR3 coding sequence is TGTGCCAGCAGTGAGGCTAGGAAAAACACCGGGGAGCTGTTTTTT. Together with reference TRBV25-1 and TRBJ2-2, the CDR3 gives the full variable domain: EADIYQTPRYLVIGTGKKITLECSQTMGHDKMYWYQQDPGMELHLIHYSYGVNSTEKGDLSSESTVSRIRTEHFPLTLESARPSHTSQYLCASSEARKNTGELFFGEGSRLTVL.

The chain's CDR3 is CASSSSRGTGLLNEKLFF. The CDR3 DNA follows: TGTGCCAGCAGCTCGTCCCGGGGGACAGGGTTACTGAATGAAAAACTGTTTTTT. The chain uses TRBV5-8 and TRBJ1-4; 9 positions agree with TRBD1. The trim removed 3 bases at V and 5 bases at J, leaving 14 bases unmatched. Per germline, CDR1 SGHTS and CDR2 YDEGEE. The CDR3 is 18 amino acids.

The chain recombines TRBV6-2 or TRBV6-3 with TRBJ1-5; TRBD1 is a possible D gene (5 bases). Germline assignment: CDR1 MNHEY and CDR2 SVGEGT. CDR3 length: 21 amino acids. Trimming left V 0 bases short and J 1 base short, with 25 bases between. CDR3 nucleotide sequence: TGTGCCAGCAGTTACTCGAAGGTAGTGGCAGGGCTCCTTGCGAGCAATCAGCCCCAGCATTTT. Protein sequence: CASSYSKVVAGLLASNQPQHF.

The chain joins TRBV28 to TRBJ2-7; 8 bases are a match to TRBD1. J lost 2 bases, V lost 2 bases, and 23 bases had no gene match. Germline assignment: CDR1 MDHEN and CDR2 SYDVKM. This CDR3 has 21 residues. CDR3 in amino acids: CASSLTGRGRQGRALTYEQYF. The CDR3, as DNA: TGTGCCAGCAGTTTAACGGGAAGGGGCCGACAGGGGCGGGCGTTAACCTACGAGCAGTACTTC.